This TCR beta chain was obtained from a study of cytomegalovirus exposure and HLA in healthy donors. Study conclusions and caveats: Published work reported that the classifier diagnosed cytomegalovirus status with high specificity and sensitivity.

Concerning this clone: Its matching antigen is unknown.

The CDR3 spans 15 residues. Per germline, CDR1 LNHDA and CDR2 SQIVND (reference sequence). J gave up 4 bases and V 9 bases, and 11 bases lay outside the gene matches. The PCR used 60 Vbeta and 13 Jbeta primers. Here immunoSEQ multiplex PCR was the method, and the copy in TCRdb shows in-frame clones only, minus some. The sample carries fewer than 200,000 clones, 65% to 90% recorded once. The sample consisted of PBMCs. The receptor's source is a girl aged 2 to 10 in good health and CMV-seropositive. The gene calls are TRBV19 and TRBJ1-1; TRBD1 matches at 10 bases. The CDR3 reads CASNQLTGGGTEAFF. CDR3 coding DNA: TGTGCCAGCAACCAACTGACAGGGGGCGGCACTGAAGCTTTCTTT.